The T cell receptor beta chain described here comes from a study of T cell responses to AZD1222 COVID-19 vaccine. Germline values: CDR1 MDHEN, CDR2 SYDVKM. The CDR3 covers 15 residues. J was trimmed by 2 bases and V by 6 bases; bases with no gene match: 10. Generated by immunoSEQ multiplex PCR, the TCRdb table keeps only in-frame clones and is missing some. The sample has 100,000 or so clones; roughly 89% are singletons. Study-wide findings and caveats: No day 14 peak samples; only post-peak repertoires were characterized. With dominance at 160-218 and 743-854, vaccine-associated CD4 TCRs spanned spike. Nearly half of spike-specific TCRs reportedly go after variant regions that carry no mutations. The donor group comprised mostly white British people and more females; the analysis possibly underestimated clonal diversity.

This clone showed up just once. Its specificity is unknown. This receptor was obtained from an adult who received the AZD1222 COVID-19 vaccine. The chain uses TRBV28 and TRBJ2-7; 7 bases agree with TRBD2. The sequencing here drew on peripheral blood, taken 28 days after the second AZD1222 dose. CDR3 sequence: CASRPTSAKTYEQYF. CDR3 DNA: TGTGCCAGCAGACCAACTAGCGCGAAGACCTACGAGCAGTACTTC.